The 8 T cell receptor beta chains reported below all come from one sample, sequenced in a study of cytomegalovirus exposure and HLA in healthy donors. Produced via immunoSEQ multiplex PCR; TCRdb's table is partial and in-frame only. In the table there are some 64,000 clones, roughly 95% of which are singletons. Specimen: PBMCs. These receptors originate from a woman between 18 and 29 years old in good health and CMV-seronegative.

V usage is TRBV6-1 and J usage is TRBJ2-2, with TRBD2 identical over 8 bases. This CDR3 spans 15 amino acids. Germline V lookup: CDR1 MNHNS, CDR2 SASEGT. After removal of 7 bases from V and 6 bases from J, the junction contained 10 bases not matched to a gene. The chain's CDR3 is CASTDGRAGAGELFF. CDR3 DNA sequence: TGTGCCAGCACCGACGGGAGGGCCGGGGCCGGGGAGCTGTTTTTT.

The genes are TRBV7-2 and TRBJ2-3, with unresolved D. Looked up from germline, CDR1 is SGHTA and CDR2 is FQGNSA. The CDR3 contains 13 residues. V lost 5 bases, J lost 4 bases, and 10 bases lay in between. CDR3 sequence: CASSRVSADTQYF. DNA of the CDR3: TGTGCCAGCAGCCGCGTGAGCGCAGATACGCAGTATTTT.

CDR3 in DNA: TGTGCCAGTAGTATGCTTCGGGCGGGCTATGGCTACACCTTC. Its translation is CASSMLRAGYGYTF. V gene TRBV19 combines with J gene TRBJ1-2; unclear D gene. This CDR3 is built from 14 residues. The germline gives CDR1 LNHDA, CDR2 SQIVND (reference sequence). Trimming stripped 3 bases from V and 4 bases from J, with 12 bases between.

The rearrangement uses TRBV13 and TRBJ2-5; 8 bases fit TRBD1. Germline lookup yields CDR1 PRHDT and CDR2 FYEKMQ (reference sequence). The CDR3 spans 14 residues. Trimming cost V 5 bases and J 9 bases; bases outside gene matches: 11. The CDR3 protein is CASSTADRAGAQYF. The CDR3 coding sequence is TGTGCCAGCAGCACCGCGGACAGGGCCGGGGCCCAGTACTTC. The whole variable domain, filled in from reference TRBV13 and TRBJ2-5, reads AAGVIQSPRHLIKEKRETATLKCYPIPRHDTVYWYQQGPGQDPQFLISFYEKMQSDKGSIPDRFSAQQFSDYHSELNMSSLELGDSALYFCASSTADRAGAQYFGPGTRLLVL.

This chain uses TRBV7-3 with TRBJ2-2; 10 nucleotides line up with TRBD1. The germline V gene encodes CDR1 SGHTA and CDR2 FQGTGA. The CDR3 runs to 17 residues. The J segment lost 0 bases and the V segment lost 5 bases, leaving 6 bases of the junction unmatched. For the CDR3, the DNA is TGTGCCAGCAGCCTACTGACAGGGGGCACGAACACCGGGGAGCTGTTTTTT. Protein: CASSLLTGGTNTGELFF. Full variable domain (missing parts from reference TRBV7-3 and TRBJ2-2): GAGVSQTPSNKVTEKGKYVELRCDPISGHTALYWYRQSLGQGPEFLIYFQGTGAADDSGLPNDRFFAVRPEGSVSTLKIQRTERGDSAVYLCASSLLTGGTNTGELFFGEGSRLTVL.

This chain connects TRBV10-3 to TRBJ2-1, with TRBD2 identical over 8 bases. Unmatched junction bases numbered 8, after V lost 4 bases and J lost 3 bases. Germline V lookup: CDR1 ENHRY, CDR2 SYGVKD. The CDR3 sequence is 16 residues long. Here the CDR3 DNA reads TGTGCCATCAGTGCCGGGGGGGCCTTCGGCTACAATGAGCAGTTCTTC. Encoded protein: CAISAGGAFGYNEQFF.

J is TRBJ2-5 and V is TRBV6-5; possibly TRBD1 for D (6 bases). Germline V gives CDR1 MNHEY, CDR2 SVGAGI. There are 14 residues in the CDR3. Trimming cost V 6 bases and J 9 bases, with 20 bases left between them. The CDR3 reads CASRRPGQPGAQYF. The CDR3 DNA reads TGTGCCAGCAGGCGGCCTGGACAGCCTGGGGCCCAGTACTTC.

V and J are TRBV7-8 and TRBJ2-7; tentatively, D is TRBD2 (5 bases). With 5 bases removed from V and 7 bases from J, the gap between germline ends came to 15 bases. Per the germline V gene, CDR1 is SGHVS and CDR2 is FQNEAQ. The CDR3 consists of 13 residues. This CDR3 is CASSPGGGPEQYF. Here the CDR3 DNA reads TGTGCCAGCAGCCCCGGAGGAGGACCTGAGCAGTACTTC. The whole variable domain, remainder taken from reference TRBV7-8 and TRBJ2-7, is GAGVSQSPRYKVAKRGQDVALRCDPISGHVSLFWYQQALGQGPEFLTYFQNEAQLDKSGLPSDRFFAERPEGSVSTLKIQRTQQEDSAVYLCASSPGGGPEQYFGPGTRLTVT.